This T cell receptor beta chain was recovered during a study of beta chain features in type 1 diabetes. Findings and caveats of the study: A potential PCR bias toward shorter templates would be equal in patient and control samples. Sampled from patients, naive, central memory and Treg TCRB repertoires appeared more similar than those sampled from healthy donors. A moderate, significant TCRB CDR3 shortening appeared in type 1 diabetes across four CD4+ subsets. Insertions were fewer and deletions more numerous at VDJ junctions in type 1 diabetes patients.

Central memory, naive, regulatory and stem cell-like memory CD4+ cells were sorted by CD45RO/CCR7/CD25/CD127/CD95/CD27. Reverse transcription of all isolated RNA meant that expressed TCRB transcripts were sequenced. The protocol was immunoSEQ multiplex PCR, while the TCRdb copy is restricted to in-frame clones and leaves out a portion. The table includes some 370,000 clones, 8.5% to 10% detected once. Of note for this clone: Its cognate antigen is unknown.

Specimen: central memory CD4+ T cells from blood. The TCR sequence derives from a man between 25 and 39 years old with type 1 diabetes.

This chain's CDR3 is CASRTSPSGNTIYF. For the CDR3, the DNA is TGTGCCAGTAGAACGAGCCCATCTGGAAACACCATATATTTT. V usage is TRBV19 and J usage is TRBJ1-3; D is uncertain. The CDR3 has 14 residues. Trimming took 6 bases from V and 1 from J, leaving 10 bases between them. CDR1 LNHDA and CDR2 SQIVND come from the germline V gene (reference sequence). The full variable domain, with the rest looked up from reference TRBV19 and TRBJ1-3, is DGGITQSPKYLFRKEGQNVTLSCEQNLNHDAMYWYRQDPGQGLRLIYYSQIVNDFQKGDIAEGYSVSREKKESFPLTVTSAQKNPTAFYLCASRTSPSGNTIYFGEGSWLTVV.